The 10 T cell receptor beta chains below all came from one sample that was sequenced in a study of blood T cell repertoires in COVID-19. TCRdb's copy holds only in-frame clones and misses some; the assay was immunoSEQ multiplex PCR. The repertoire holds hundreds of thousands of clones, with less than 90% as singletons. Sequencing input: PBMCs or T cells enriched from blood (not recorded which). These receptors came from a woman aged 40 to 55 who had recovered from COVID-19.

The gene calls are TRBV9 and TRBJ2-1; 7 bases map to TRBD1. Germline CDR1 SGDLS, CDR2 YYNGEE. The CDR3 consists of 14 residues. After removal of 2 bases from V and 2 bases from J, the junction contained 1 base not matched to a gene. CDR3 nucleotide sequence: TGTGCCAGCAGCGTCACAGGGGCCTACAATGAGCAGTTCTTC. As protein: CASSVTGAYNEQFF.

The chain links TRBV7-2 to TRBJ1-2; 8 nucleotides align to TRBD1. Germline V gene data show CDR1 as SGHTA and CDR2 as FQGNSA. The junction had 2 bases not matched to a gene; V was cut back by 5 bases and J by 3 bases. CDR3 size: 13 residues. In DNA, the CDR3 is TGTGCCAGCAGCACGGACAGGGACTATGGCTACACCTTC. Amino acid sequence: CASSTDRDYGYTF.

The chain employs TRBV6-5 and TRBJ2-5; TRBD1 is a possible D gene (6 bases). The CDR3 has 13 residues. Germline lookup yields CDR1 MNHEY and CDR2 SVGAGI. V was trimmed by 4 bases and J by 5 bases, leaving 11 bases between them. The CDR3 nucleotides read TGTGCCAGCAGTTTGGTTAGGGGGGAGACCCAGTACTTC. This gives the protein CASSLVRGETQYF.

In this sample, this clone turned up a few times. The chain employs TRBV18 and TRBJ2-1, with D perhaps matching TRBD2 (7 bases). Trimming left V 3 bases short and J 5 bases short, with 17 bases between. The CDR3 has 16 residues. The germline V gene encodes CDR1 KGHSH and CDR2 LQKENI. The CDR3 sequence: CASSPTRGGLHNEQFF. The CDR3 DNA sequence: TGTGCCAGCTCACCCACCCGCGGGGGCTTACACAATGAGCAGTTCTTC.

The chain has TRBV6-5 and TRBJ2-2; 12 nucleotides match TRBD2. Germline trimming cut 10 bases from V and 6 bases from J; bases unmatched to any gene: 9. The CDR3 is 15 residues long. CDR1 and CDR2 (germline): MNHEY, SVGAGI. The CDR3 reads CAIRLTSGSAGELFF. The CDR3 nucleotides read TGTGCCATCCGCTTGACTAGCGGGAGTGCCGGGGAGCTGTTTTTT.

This chain joins TRBV7-2 and TRBJ2-7; 7 bases match TRBD2. The CDR3 runs to 14 residues. Germline V gene sequence: CDR1 SGHTA, CDR2 FQGNSA. The V segment lost 5 bases and the J segment 0 bases; nucleotides outside the gene matches: 4. The CDR3 spells CASSPSGFSYEQYF. CDR3 DNA sequence: TGTGCCAGCAGCCCTAGCGGATTCTCCTACGAGCAGTACTTC.

This clone appeared a single time. This chain uses TRBV27 with TRBJ1-2; TRBD1 matches at 11 bases. The germline V gene has CDR1 MNHEY and CDR2 SMNVEV (reference sequence). V dropped 5 bases and J dropped 7; count of bases not matched to a gene: 9. This CDR3 spans 15 amino acids. CDR3 coding DNA: TGTGCCAGCAGTCCCTCCGGACAGGGGGCAGGTGGCTACACCTTC. The encoded protein is CASSPSGQGAGGYTF.

The chain carries TRBV9 and TRBJ1-1, with D perhaps TRBD1 (5 bases). The V and J ends lost 0 bases and 1 base respectively, with 7 bases between them. The CDR3 runs 14 residues. CDR1 and CDR2 from the germline V gene are SGDLS and YYNGEE. The chain's CDR3 is CASSVETGNTEAFF. The CDR3 nucleotides are TGTGCCAGCAGCGTAGAAACAGGGAACACTGAAGCTTTCTTT.

This chain joins TRBV29-1 and TRBJ1-5, with D possibly matching TRBD1 (6 bases). Germline V gene data show CDR1 as SQVTM and CDR2 as ANQGSEA. V lost 6 bases, J lost 0 bases, and 9 bases lay in between. This CDR3 has 13 amino acids. Written as DNA, the CDR3 is TGCAGCGTCCAGGGGAATAGCAATCAGCCCCAGCATTTT. Its protein product is CSVQGNSNQPQHF.

The chain recombines TRBV30 with TRBJ1-6; D might be TRBD1 (5 bases). Germline CDR1 GTSNPN, CDR2 SVGIG (reference sequence). The CDR3 is made up of 16 amino acids. The V end lost 0 bases, the J end lost 6 bases, and 15 bases lay between the germline ends. The CDR3 protein is CAWSVDGARRNSPLHF. The CDR3 bases are TGTGCCTGGAGTGTAGATGGGGCCCGACGTAATTCACCCCTCCACTTT.